This T cell receptor beta chain came from a study of blood T cell repertoires in COVID-19. Looking at the study overall: Researchers got acute and convalescent COVID-19 samples from the United States, Italy and Spain.

Clones were read by immunoSEQ multiplex PCR, and TCRdb kept only the in-frame ones, dropping some. The sample shows approximately 56,000 clones, 89% of them seen only once. The CDR3 sequence is 16 residues long. Unmatched junction bases numbered 8, after V lost 4 bases and J lost 0 bases. Germline V gives CDR1 SGHKS, CDR2 YYEKEE (reference sequence). The source is a woman aged 55-69 years with COVID-19, enrolled during active disease. The genes are TRBV5-5 and TRBJ2-3, with 7 bases fitting TRBD2. The sample consisted of peripheral blood. The CDR3 here is CASSPRPAGSTDTQYF. For the CDR3, the DNA is TGTGCCAGCAGCCCCAGGCCAGCGGGGAGCACAGATACGCAGTATTTT.